The next 16 T cell receptor beta chains were all read from a single sample in a study of blood T cell repertoires in COVID-19 (dated by TCRdb to 2019 to 2021). Libraries came from the immunoSEQ multiplex PCR assay. TCRdb obtained this table from immuneACCESS and retained in-frame rearrangements with V and J assigned. These tables miss some clones; where compared with another copy, unresolved V genes account for less than half of the shortfall, and the remainder is unexplained. The sample includes roughly 150,000 clones, with 80% to 85% observed a single time. The ten largest clones take up around 9.9% of the sample. The sequenced sample was peripheral blood. The receptors originated from an older man with active or convalescent COVID-19.

The J gene is TRBJ1-1, the V gene TRBV28, with D unclear. Trimming removed 5 bases at V and 5 bases at J, with 9 bases between. CDR3 length: 12 amino acids. Germline V gene lookup returns CDR1 MDHEN and CDR2 SYDVKM. CDR3: CASSVGETEAFF. The CDR3 DNA sequence: TGTGCCAGCAGTGTAGGAGAGACTGAAGCTTTCTTT. Together with reference TRBV28 and TRBJ1-1, the CDR3 gives the full variable domain: DVKVTQSSRYLVKRTGEKVFLECVQDMDHENMFWYRQDPGLGLRLIYFSYDVKMKEKGDIPEGYSVSREKKERFSLILESASTNQTSMYLCASSVGETEAFFGQGTRLTVV.

The chain is built from TRBV7-2 and TRBJ2-3; 12 bases are shared with TRBD2. V was pared by 5 bases and J by 3 bases, with 3 bases of the junction left unmatched. The CDR3 has 15 residues. The germline gives CDR1 SGHTA, CDR2 FQGNSA. The CDR3 here is CASSRTSGTTDTQYF. Written as DNA, the CDR3 is TGTGCCAGCAGCCGGACTAGCGGGACAACAGATACGCAGTATTTT.

This clone was detected only a few times. This chain connects TRBV5-1 to TRBJ2-7, with 12 bases fitting TRBD1. This CDR3 spans 14 amino acids. The germline CDR1 and CDR2 sequences are SGHRS and YFSETQ. J gave up 5 bases and V 3 bases, and 3 bases lay outside the gene matches. The CDR3, as DNA: TGCGCCAGCAGCTCGGGACAGGGGGCGGACGAGCAGTACTTC. Protein product: CASSSGQGADEQYF.

The chain links TRBV20-1 to TRBJ2-7; D remains unclear. V shed 1 base and J shed 4 bases, with 5 bases lying between them. This CDR3 comprises 11 residues. Germline CDR1 reads DFQATT; CDR2 reads SNEGSKA (reference sequence). The CDR3 DNA follows: TGCAGTGCTAGAGGAGTATACGAGCAGTACTTC. This codes for CSARGVYEQYF.

The V call is TRBV3-1 (or the pseudogene TRBV3-2), the J call TRBJ1-4; the D is unclear. V shed 4 bases and J shed 6 bases, with 21 bases lying between them. This CDR3 contains 17 residues. Germline values: CDR1 LGHDT, CDR2 YNNKEL (reference sequence). The CDR3 protein is CASSPAVGGRRDEKLFF. The CDR3 DNA follows: TGTGCCAGCAGCCCCGCCGTAGGAGGAAGGAGGGATGAAAAACTGTTTTTT.

The chain carries TRBV27 and TRBJ1-2, with TRBD1 matching over 7 bases. V shed 0 bases and J 6 bases; nucleotides not matched to a gene: 4. From germline, CDR1 is MNHEY and CDR2 SMNVEV (reference sequence). CDR3 length: 14 residues. The CDR3 sequence: CASSLSGTEDGYTF. CDR3 bases: TGTGCCAGCAGTTTATCCGGGACAGAGGATGGCTACACCTTC.

The chain employs TRBV28 and TRBJ1-6; D unclear. The CDR3 runs 14 residues. Trimming stripped 4 bases from V and 10 bases from J, with 14 bases between. Germline V gene lookup returns CDR1 MDHEN and CDR2 SYDVKM. Written as DNA, the CDR3 is TGTGCCAGCAGTTCCGGCTCGACACGATCACCCCTCCACTTT. Translation gives CASSSGSTRSPLHF.

This chain uses TRBV27 with TRBJ1-2, with 9 nucleotides matching TRBD1. Per the germline V gene, CDR1 is MNHEY and CDR2 is SMNVEV (reference sequence). Trimming took 7 bases from V and 6 from J; bases not matched to a gene: 6. The CDR3 is 13 amino acids. The CDR3 region is CASKGRDRDGYTF. The CDR3 DNA sequence: TGTGCCAGCAAGGGCCGGGACAGGGATGGCTACACCTTC.

This rearrangement joins TRBV7-2 to TRBJ1-1; the D gene is possibly TRBD1 (6 bases). V lost 4 bases and J lost 0, with 9 bases in between. The germline V gene has CDR1 SGHTA and CDR2 FQGNSA. The CDR3 loop spans 14 amino acids. CDR3 coding DNA: TGTGCCAGCAGCTGGGGGACACTGAACACTGAAGCTTTCTTT. It codes for CASSWGTLNTEAFF.

The chain links TRBV29-1 to TRBJ2-1, with 9 nucleotides matching TRBD2. This CDR3 has 13 residues. Germline V lookup: CDR1 SQVTM, CDR2 ANQGSEA. J was trimmed by 4 bases and V by 8 bases; bases with no gene match: 6. In nucleotides, the CDR3 is TGCAGCTCTCTAGCGGGAAGGTACAATGAGCAGTTCTTC. Protein sequence: CSSLAGRYNEQFF.

The V gene is TRBV18, the J gene TRBJ1-6; the match to TRBD1 covers 7 bases. J lost 7 bases, V lost 4 bases, and 7 bases had no gene match. This CDR3 is 15 amino acids long. CDR1 and CDR2 (germline): KGHSH, LQKENI. CDR3 sequence (DNA): TGTGCCAGCTCACAGGCCGGGACAGCGAATTCACCCCTCCACTTT. This codes for CASSQAGTANSPLHF. Full variable domain (rest looked up from reference TRBV18 and TRBJ1-6): NAGVMQNPRHLVRRRGQEARLRCSPMKGHSHVYWYRQLPEEGLKFMVYLQKENIIDESGMPKERFSAEFPKEGPSILRIQQVVRGDSAAYFCASSQAGTANSPLHFGNGTRLTVT.

The chain couples TRBV30 to TRBJ1-3, with TRBD1 matching 7 bases. The CDR3 runs to 18 residues. V shed 3 bases and J 1 base; nucleotides not matched to a gene: 15. Germline lookup yields CDR1 GTSNPN and CDR2 SVGIG (reference sequence). The CDR3 is CAWSATRTGVGSGNTIYF. The CDR3 nucleotides are TGTGCCTGGAGCGCGACCCGAACAGGGGTAGGATCTGGAAACACCATATATTTT.

CDR3 loop: CASSQGRDNEQFF. CDR3 coding DNA: TGTGCCAGCAGCCAGGGAAGAGACAATGAGCAGTTCTTC. The chain employs TRBV7-3 and TRBJ2-1, with D maybe TRBD1 (5 bases). Germline-derived CDR1 and CDR2 are SGHTA and FQGTGA. V lost 5 bases and J lost 5, with 10 bases in between. The CDR3 contains 13 residues.

V is TRBV28 and J is TRBJ2-1, with D unresolved. CDR1 MDHEN and CDR2 SYDVKM come from the germline V gene. The germline V and J ends were trimmed by 3 bases and 8 bases, with 5 bases remaining between them. The CDR3 loop spans 11 amino acids. CDR3 amino acids: CASSFSDEQFF. The DNA for the CDR3 is TGTGCCAGCAGTTTCTCGGATGAGCAGTTCTTC.

The chain uses TRBV13 and TRBJ1-4; D is possibly TRBD1 (5 bases). CDR3 size: 15 residues. The V end lost 5 bases, the J end lost 3 bases, and 13 bases lay between the germline ends. Germline values: CDR1 PRHDT, CDR2 FYEKMQ (reference sequence). This chain's CDR3 is CASSPPGGPNEKLFF. The CDR3 DNA is TGTGCCAGCAGCCCCCCCGGGGGACCTAATGAAAAACTGTTTTTT.

The rearrangement joins TRBV30 to TRBJ2-2; no reliable D call. Germline CDR1 and CDR2: GTSNPN and SVGIG (reference sequence). The CDR3 is 13 residues long. V shed 1 base and J shed 4 bases, with 7 bases lying between them. CDR3 loop: CAWSDSSTGELFF. In nucleotides, the CDR3 is TGTGCCTGGAGTGATAGCTCCACCGGGGAGCTGTTTTTT.